A single sample is the source of the 6 T cell receptor beta chains below, sequenced in a study of T cell repertoires in cytomegalovirus infection. TCRdb passed the reads through MiXCR, listing each CDR3 protein once. The sample lists 55,000 to 70,000 distinct CDR3 sequences; about 30% were seen once. Antigens for these TCRs are unknown. Sequencing used PBMCs, sequenced either directly or after in vitro stimulation (not recorded which). The receptor set was obtained from a human donor in good health (CMV status not recorded). Some clones in this sample may be carry-over from other donors' samples.

This clonotype was picked up a small number of times. The chain recombines TRBV20-1 with TRBJ2-5; unclear D gene. The V end lost 4 bases, the J end lost 2 bases, and 11 bases lay between the germline ends. The CDR3 extends over 13 amino acids. Germline CDR1 reads DFQATT; CDR2 reads SNEGSKA (reference sequence). The CDR3 DNA follows: TGCAGTGCTACCGGAAATAGACAAGAGACCCAGTACTTC. Amino acids: CSATGNRQETQYF.

V usage is TRBV27 and J usage is TRBJ2-5, with TRBD2 matching 8 bases. The CDR3 runs to 16 residues. The V segment lost 7 bases and the J segment 5 bases; nucleotides outside the gene matches: 15. CDR1 and CDR2 from the germline V gene are MNHEY and SMNVEV (reference sequence). DNA for the CDR3: TGTGCCAGCAATCCCACTGGACGGGGGGGCCGGGAGACCCAGTACTTC. Translation gives CASNPTGRGGRETQYF.

This sequence joins TRBV4-2 and TRBJ2-1; D is undetermined. The germline V and J ends were trimmed by 5 bases and 0 bases, with 8 bases remaining between them. The germline gives CDR1 LGHNA, CDR2 YNFKEQ. The CDR3 consists of 14 residues. CDR3 residues: CASSWGSSYNEQFF. The CDR3 DNA reads as TGTGCCAGCAGCTGGGGTAGCTCCTACAATGAGCAGTTCTTC.

The chain links TRBV20-1 to TRBJ2-3; 10 bases are a match to TRBD2. The CDR3 runs to 14 residues. V was clipped by 6 bases and J by 5 bases; unmatched bases: 8. Germline CDR1 and CDR2: DFQATT and SNEGSKA (reference sequence). As DNA, the CDR3 is TGCAGTGCCCGAAAGCGGGAGGGCATAGATACGCAGTATTTT. Translating it yields CSARKREGIDTQYF.

This chain links TRBV24-1 with TRBJ2-3; tentatively, D is TRBD2 (6 bases). The CDR3 is made up of 14 amino acids. Trimming shortened V by 8 bases and J by 1 base, and 12 bases separated the two germline ends. Germline CDR1 and CDR2: KGHDR and SFDVKD. The CDR3: CATILGGCTDTQYF. Here the CDR3 DNA reads TGTGCCACCATATTGGGAGGTTGCACAGATACGCAGTATTTT.

The chain uses TRBV7-9 and TRBJ2-7; D is possibly TRBD2 (5 bases). The CDR3 consists of 18 residues. V was pared by 3 bases and J by 0 bases, with 21 bases between. Germline values: CDR1 SEHNR, CDR2 FQNEAQ (reference sequence). CDR3 nucleotide sequence: TGTGCCAGCAGCTTTCCCCTCTATAAGTGGGAGAACTCCTACGAGCAGTACTTC. It codes for CASSFPLYKWENSYEQYF.